This TCR beta chain was documented in a study of response to subunit inactivated influenza vaccine. Germline CDR1 reads MNHNY; CDR2 reads SVGAGI (reference sequence). The CDR3 length is 13 residues. Trimming removed 11 bases at V and 0 bases at J, with 10 bases between. A single record per CDR3 protein comes from TCRdb applying MiXCR to the RT-PCR reads. In the table there are around 570,000 distinct CDR3 sequences, around 11% of which are singletons. This clonotype has a count of ten or more. Its specificity is unknown. Whole-study findings and limits: It was the authors' suggestion that each seasonal influenza vaccination recruits few new T cells.

These sequences were also reported in another study, on T cells expressing NK-cell markers. From that second work: Synthesis of TCR beta cDNA relied on 5'RACE template switching carrying UMIs. Out of eight donors sequenced, seven tested HCMV-seropositive and the remaining one seronegative.

The source was PBMCs from blood, collected on the day of vaccination. The TCR was taken from a man aged 50 to 60 who received an inactivated influenza vaccine. The chain employs TRBV6-6 and TRBJ1-4; no definite D call. The CDR3 region is CAAAPATNEKLFF. In DNA, the CDR3 is TGTGCCGCAGCACCCGCAACTAATGAAAAACTGTTTTTT.